These 7 T cell receptor beta chains share one sample of origin, sequenced in a study of post-analysis software for immune sequencing data. Study observations and caveats: TRBV5-6, TRBV5-1 and TRBV20-1 were among five TRBV segments more frequent in patients than controls.

Their cognate antigens are unknown. Unique molecular identifiers tagged the TCR beta cDNA libraries. TCRdb passed the PCR reads through MiXCR, listing each CDR3 protein once. The sample lists about 770,000 distinct CDR3 sequences, under 60% seen once, with around 4.7% in the top ten. Sample: blood. Source of these receptors: a girl aged 10 to 17 with multiple sclerosis.

The chain carries TRBV10-3 and TRBJ2-7; TRBD1 matches 8 bases. Germline values: CDR1 ENHRY, CDR2 SYGVKD. The CDR3 is 13 residues long. V was pared by 6 bases and J by 2 bases, with 3 bases of the junction left unmatched. CDR3 loop: CAIRDREAYEQYF. Here the CDR3 DNA reads TGTGCCATCAGGGACAGGGAAGCCTACGAGCAGTACTTC.

In its sample, this clonotype was seen a few times. The J gene is TRBJ2-7, the V gene TRBV20-1, with a weak D call TRBD1 (6 bases). Germline CDR1 is DFQATT and CDR2 is SNEGSKA (reference sequence). This CDR3 contains 13 residues. Trimming pared 1 base from V and 3 bases from J, leaving 10 bases between. CDR3 sequence reads: CSARGRGSYEQYF. CDR3 nucleotides: TGCAGTGCTAGAGGCAGGGGAAGCTACGAGCAGTACTTC.

This clonotype was found a few times. The genes are TRBV5-1 and TRBJ1-2; possibly TRBD1 for D (5 bases). The length of the CDR3 is 17 residues. Germline-derived CDR1 and CDR2 are SGHRS and YFSETQ. Trimming took off 2 bases at V and 4 bases at J, with 21 bases between the two ends. The CDR3 DNA is TGCGCCAGCAGCTTCGGAAGTATCGGGGGGACGGCCTATGGCTACACCTTC. Amino acid sequence: CASSFGSIGGTAYGYTF. The complete variable domain, with remaining parts taken from reference TRBV5-1 and TRBJ1-2, reads KAGVTQTPRYLIKTRGQQVTLSCSPISGHRSVSWYQQTPGQGLQFLFEYFSETQRNKGNFPGRFSGRQFSNSRSEMNVSTLELGDSALYLCASSFGSIGGTAYGYTFGSGTRLTVV.

In this sample, this clonotype turned up a few times. The chain employs TRBV24-1 and TRBJ2-5; D unresolved. Between the trimmed V and J ends, which lost 4 bases and 5 bases, there was a span of 13 bases. This CDR3 contains 14 residues. Germline CDR1 KGHDR, CDR2 SFDVKD. The CDR3 loop reads CATSDGRLRETQYF. The CDR3, as DNA: TGTGCCACCAGTGACGGTCGGCTGCGTGAGACCCAGTACTTC.

The rearrangement joins TRBV6-1 to TRBJ2-5, with 8 bases fitting TRBD1. The end of the DNA fits TRBJ2-7 better, so the J call may be wrong. In germline, CDR1 is MNHNS, CDR2 SASEGT. The CDR3 extends over 16 amino acids. CDR3 nucleotide sequence: TGTGCCAGCAGTGTCTCCCTAGACAGGGGTAAATACGAGCAGTACTTC. Protein sequence: CASSVSLDRGKYEQYF.

The V gene is TRBV9, the J gene TRBJ2-3; possibly TRBD1 for D (6 bases). The V end lost 0 bases, the J end lost 0 bases, and 14 bases lay between the germline ends. This CDR3 region has 17 residues. CDR1 is SGDLS, CDR2 YYNGEE, per germline. CDR3 bases: TGTGCCAGCAGCGTAGTAGGAGACAGGCCTAGCACAGATACGCAGTATTTT. It codes for CASSVVGDRPSTDTQYF.

This clonotype has more than one count but fewer than ten. J is TRBJ2-7 and V is TRBV12-3 or TRBV12-4, with 7 bases matching TRBD2. The V gene end was trimmed by 7 bases and the J gene end by 2 bases; junction bases not matched to a gene: 8. This CDR3 is 14 amino acids long. CDR3 region: CASTMGGTTYEQYF. In DNA form, the CDR3 reads TGTGCCAGCACCATGGGGGGGACTACCTACGAGCAGTACTTC.